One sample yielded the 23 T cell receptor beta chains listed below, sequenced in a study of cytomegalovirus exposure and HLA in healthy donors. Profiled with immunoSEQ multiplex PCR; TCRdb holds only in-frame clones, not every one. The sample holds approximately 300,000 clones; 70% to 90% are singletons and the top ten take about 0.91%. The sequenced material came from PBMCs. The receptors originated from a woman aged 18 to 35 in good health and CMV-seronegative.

The CDR3 region has the DNA TGTGCCAGCAGTTACTCGGAAGGGGCCGGGCAGCCCCAGCATTTT. This codes for CASSYSEGAGQPQHF. The J gene is TRBJ1-5, the V gene TRBV6-6; weak D call: TRBD1 (5 bases). Germline CDR1 reads MNHNY; CDR2 reads SVGAGI (reference sequence). V lost 0 bases, J lost 7 bases, and 13 bases lay in between. The length of the CDR3 is 15 residues.

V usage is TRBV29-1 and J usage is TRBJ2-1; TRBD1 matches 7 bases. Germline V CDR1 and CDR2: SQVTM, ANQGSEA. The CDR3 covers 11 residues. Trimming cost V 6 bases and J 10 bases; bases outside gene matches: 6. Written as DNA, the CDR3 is TGCAGCGTGAGAAGGGGGCGGGAGCAGTTCTTC. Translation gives CSVRRGREQFF.

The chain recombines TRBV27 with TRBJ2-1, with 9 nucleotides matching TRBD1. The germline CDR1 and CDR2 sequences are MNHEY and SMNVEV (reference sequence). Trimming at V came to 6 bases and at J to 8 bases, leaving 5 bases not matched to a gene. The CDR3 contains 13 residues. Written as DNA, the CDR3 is TGTGCCAGCAGAGACAGGGGGTGGTATGAGCAGTTCTTC. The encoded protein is CASRDRGWYEQFF.

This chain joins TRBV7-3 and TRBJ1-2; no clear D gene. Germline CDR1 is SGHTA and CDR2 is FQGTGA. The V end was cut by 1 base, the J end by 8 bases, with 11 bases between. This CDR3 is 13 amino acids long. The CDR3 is CASSLRRARGYTF. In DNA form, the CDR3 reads TGTGCCAGCAGCTTAAGGAGGGCGCGAGGCTACACCTTC.

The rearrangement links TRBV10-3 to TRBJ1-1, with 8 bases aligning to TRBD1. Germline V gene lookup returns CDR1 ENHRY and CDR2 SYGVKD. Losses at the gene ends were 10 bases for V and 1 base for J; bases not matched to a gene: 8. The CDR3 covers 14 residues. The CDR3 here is CATLNGQGNTEAFF. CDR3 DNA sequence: TGTGCCACCCTAAATGGACAGGGGAACACTGAAGCTTTCTTT.

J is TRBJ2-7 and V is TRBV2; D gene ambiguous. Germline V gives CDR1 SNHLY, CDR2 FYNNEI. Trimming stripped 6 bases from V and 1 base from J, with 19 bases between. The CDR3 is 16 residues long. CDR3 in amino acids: CASSLALGSRSYEQYF. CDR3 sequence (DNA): TGTGCCAGCAGCCTTGCCCTAGGCAGTAGGTCCTACGAGCAGTACTTC.

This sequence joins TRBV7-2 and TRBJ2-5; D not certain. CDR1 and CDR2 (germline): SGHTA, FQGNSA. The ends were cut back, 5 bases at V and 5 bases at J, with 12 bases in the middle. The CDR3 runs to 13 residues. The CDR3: CASSLLPSETQYF. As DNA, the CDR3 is TGTGCCAGCAGCCTTCTACCATCCGAGACCCAGTACTTC. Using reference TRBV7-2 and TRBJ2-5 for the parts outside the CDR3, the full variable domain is GAGVSQSPSNKVTEKGKDVELRCDPISGHTALYWYRQSLGQGLEFLIYFQGNSAPDKSGLPSDRFSAERTGGSVSTLTIQRTQQEDSAVYLCASSLLPSETQYFGPGTRLLVL.

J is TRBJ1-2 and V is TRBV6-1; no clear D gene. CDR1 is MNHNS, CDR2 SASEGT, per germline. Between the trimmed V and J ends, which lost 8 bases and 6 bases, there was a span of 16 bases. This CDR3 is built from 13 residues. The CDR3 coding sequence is TGTGCCAGCCGAGGGATGTTAGGAGATGGCTACACCTTC. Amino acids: CASRGMLGDGYTF.

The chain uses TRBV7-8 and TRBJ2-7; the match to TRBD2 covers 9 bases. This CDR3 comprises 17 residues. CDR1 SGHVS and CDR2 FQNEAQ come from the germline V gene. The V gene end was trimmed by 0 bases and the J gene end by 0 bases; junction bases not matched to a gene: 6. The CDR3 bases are TGTGCCAGCAGCTTAGCGGCGGGAGGGATAACCTCCTACGAGCAGTACTTC. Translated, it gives CASSLAAGGITSYEQYF.

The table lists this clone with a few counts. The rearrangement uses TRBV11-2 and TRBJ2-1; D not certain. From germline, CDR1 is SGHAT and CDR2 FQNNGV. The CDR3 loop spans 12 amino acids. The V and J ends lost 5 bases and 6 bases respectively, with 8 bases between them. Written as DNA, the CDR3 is TGTGCCAGCAGCCCTAGAGTCAATGAGCAGTTCTTC. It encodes CASSPRVNEQFF.

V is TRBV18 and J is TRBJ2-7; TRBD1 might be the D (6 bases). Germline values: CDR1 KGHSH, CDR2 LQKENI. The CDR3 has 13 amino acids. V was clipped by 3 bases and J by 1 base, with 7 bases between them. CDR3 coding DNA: TGTGCCAGCTCACCTCAGGGGTCCTACGAGCAGTACTTC. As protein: CASSPQGSYEQYF.

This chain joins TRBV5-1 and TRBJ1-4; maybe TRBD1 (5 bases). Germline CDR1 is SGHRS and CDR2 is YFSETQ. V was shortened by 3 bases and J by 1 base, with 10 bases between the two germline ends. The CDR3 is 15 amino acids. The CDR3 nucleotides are TGCGCCAGCAGCTCATCGGGGGGAACTAATGAAAAACTGTTTTTT. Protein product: CASSSSGGTNEKLFF.

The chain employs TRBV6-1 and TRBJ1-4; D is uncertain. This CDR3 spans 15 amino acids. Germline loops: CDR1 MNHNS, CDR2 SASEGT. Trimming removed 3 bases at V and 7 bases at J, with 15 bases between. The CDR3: CASSDSRGLGEKLFF. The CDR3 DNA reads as TGTGCCAGCAGTGACAGCCGCGGCCTAGGTGAAAAACTGTTTTTT.

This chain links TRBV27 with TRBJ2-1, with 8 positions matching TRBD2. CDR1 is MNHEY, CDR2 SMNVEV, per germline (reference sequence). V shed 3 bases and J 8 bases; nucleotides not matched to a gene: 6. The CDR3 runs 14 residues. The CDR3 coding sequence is TGTGCCAGCAGTTTTAGCGGGATGTTCGATGAGCAGTTCTTC. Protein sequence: CASSFSGMFDEQFF.

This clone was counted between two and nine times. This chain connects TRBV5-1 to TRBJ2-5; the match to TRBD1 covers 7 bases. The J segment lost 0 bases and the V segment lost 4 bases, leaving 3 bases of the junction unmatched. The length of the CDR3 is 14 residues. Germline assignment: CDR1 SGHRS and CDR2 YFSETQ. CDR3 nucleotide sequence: TGCGCCAGCAGCCCGGGACAGCACCAAGAGACCCAGTACTTC. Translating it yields CASSPGQHQETQYF. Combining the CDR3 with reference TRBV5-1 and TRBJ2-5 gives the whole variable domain KAGVTQTPRYLIKTRGQQVTLSCSPISGHRSVSWYQQTPGQGLQFLFEYFSETQRNKGNFPGRFSGRQFSNSRSEMNVSTLELGDSALYLCASSPGQHQETQYFGPGTRLLVL.

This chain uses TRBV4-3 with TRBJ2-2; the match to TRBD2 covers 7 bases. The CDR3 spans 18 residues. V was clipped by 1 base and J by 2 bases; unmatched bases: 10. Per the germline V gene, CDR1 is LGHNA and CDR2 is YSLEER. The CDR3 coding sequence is TGCGCCAGCAGCCAAGCCTCTTGGCGGGAGACCAACACCGGGGAGCTGTTTTTT. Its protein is CASSQASWRETNTGELFF.

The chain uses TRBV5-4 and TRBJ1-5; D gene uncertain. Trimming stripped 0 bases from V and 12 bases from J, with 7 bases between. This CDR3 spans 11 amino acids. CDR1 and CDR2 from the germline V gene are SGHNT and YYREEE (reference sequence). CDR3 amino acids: CASSLGGVQHF. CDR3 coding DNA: TGTGCCAGCAGCTTGGGCGGGGTCCAGCATTTT.

The CDR3: CASSLGGASSGNTIYF. In nucleotides, the CDR3 is TGTGCCAGCAGTTTGGGCGGGGCTTCCTCTGGAAACACCATATATTTT. The chain couples TRBV27 to TRBJ1-3; possible D gene TRBD1, 5 bases. The V end lost 3 bases, the J end lost 0 bases, and 12 bases lay between the germline ends. This CDR3 contains 16 residues. CDR1 is MNHEY, CDR2 SMNVEV, per germline (reference sequence).

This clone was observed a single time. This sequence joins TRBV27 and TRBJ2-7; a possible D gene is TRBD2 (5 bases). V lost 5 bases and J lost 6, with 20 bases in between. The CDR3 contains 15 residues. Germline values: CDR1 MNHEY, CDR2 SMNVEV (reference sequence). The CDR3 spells CASSPTQRGPSEQYF. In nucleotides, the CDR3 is TGTGCCAGCAGTCCTACCCAACGCGGGCCCTCCGAGCAGTACTTC.

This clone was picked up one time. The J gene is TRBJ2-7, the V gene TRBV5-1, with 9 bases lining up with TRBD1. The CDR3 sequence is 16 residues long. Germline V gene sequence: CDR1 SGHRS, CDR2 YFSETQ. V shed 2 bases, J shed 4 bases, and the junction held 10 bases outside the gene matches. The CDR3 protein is CASSLGWDRVSYEQYF. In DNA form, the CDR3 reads TGCGCCAGCAGCTTAGGTTGGGACAGGGTCTCATACGAGCAGTACTTC.

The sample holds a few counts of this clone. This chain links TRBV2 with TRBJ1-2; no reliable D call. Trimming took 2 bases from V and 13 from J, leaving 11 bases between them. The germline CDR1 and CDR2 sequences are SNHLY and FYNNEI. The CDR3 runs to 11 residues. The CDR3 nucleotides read TGTGCCAGCAGTGAAACCAAGGCGGGCACCTTC. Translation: CASSETKAGTF.

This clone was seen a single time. CDR3: CASSLATLTYYEQYF. The CDR3 nucleotides are TGTGCCAGCAGCTTAGCTACTTTAACCTACTACGAGCAGTACTTC. This chain joins TRBV7-2 and TRBJ2-7, with no clear D. The CDR3 is made up of 15 amino acids. Germline V gives CDR1 SGHTA, CDR2 FQGNSA. V lost 0 bases, J lost 3 bases, and 12 bases lay in between. The full variable domain, with the rest looked up from reference TRBV7-2 and TRBJ2-7, is GAGVSQSPSNKVTEKGKDVELRCDPISGHTALYWYRQSLGQGLEFLIYFQGNSAPDKSGLPSDRFSAERTGGSVSTLTIQRTQQEDSAVYLCASSLATLTYYEQYFGPGTRLTVT.

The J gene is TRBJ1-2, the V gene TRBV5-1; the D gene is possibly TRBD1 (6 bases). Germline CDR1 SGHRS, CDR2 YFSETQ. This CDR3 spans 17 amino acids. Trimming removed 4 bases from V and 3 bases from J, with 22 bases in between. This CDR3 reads CASSGAAGASRHYGYTF. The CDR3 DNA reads TGCGCCAGCAGCGGAGCGGCAGGGGCCTCCCGCCACTATGGCTACACCTTC.